A selection of T cell receptor beta chains follows, all from one sample in a study of Graves' ophthalmopathy and Graves' hyperthyroidism. TCRdb analysed the multiplex PCR reads with MiXCR anew, one entry per CDR3 protein. The sample records just over 600,000 distinct CDR3 sequences, about a fifth being singletons. Sample: peripheral blood. Receptors were obtained from a woman between 18 and 29 years old with stable Graves' hyperthyroidism. Some clones in this sample may be carry-over from other donors' samples. Each CDR3 is given with its conserved first and last residue. D genes are given only for firm matches. The size field is filled for only some rows; it gives once, few, many or a size class.

clone_size | cdr3_length | d_call | j_call | v_call | cdr3_nt | cdr3_aa
many | 12 | - | TRBJ1-2 | TRBV20-1 | TGCAGTGCCGACAGCCCCGCCCGTGGCTACACCTTC | CSADSPARGYTF
many | 11 | - | TRBJ2-5 | TRBV6-2/TRBV6-3 | TGTGCCAGCAGCTTCGGGGGGACCCAGTACTTC | CASSFGGTQYF
many | 14 | - | TRBJ2-7 | TRBV20-1 | TGCAGTGCCCCTGGACGGACGGGCCAAAACGAGCAGTACTTC | CSAPGRTGQNEQYF
- | 15 | TRBD2 | TRBJ2-7 | TRBV11-2 | TGTGCCAGCAGCTTAGGCCCAGCGGGGAACTACGAGCAGTACTTC | CASSLGPAGNYEQYF
- | 13 | - | TRBJ2-7 | TRBV6-2/TRBV6-3 | TGTGCCAGCATCGGAATGATCCGATACGAGCAGTACTTC | CASIGMIRYEQYF
- | 14 | - | TRBJ2-7 | TRBV6-1 | TGTGCCAGCACTGGGGGGGCCTTTGCCTACGAGCAGTACTTC | CASTGGAFAYEQYF
few | 16 | - | TRBJ1-3 | TRBV5-1 | TGCGCCAGCAGCTTGGGAGGCACAACCTCTGGAAACACCATATATTTT | CASSLGGTTSGNTIYF
- | 16 | TRBD1 | TRBJ1-2 | TRBV24-1 | TGTGCCACCAGTGATGCGACAGGGGGCGCGTACTATGGCTACACCTTC | CATSDATGGAYYGYTF
few | 14 | - | TRBJ2-7 | TRBV5-8 | TGTGCCAGCAGCTTGGTTCCGGCGAACTACGAGCAGTACTTC | CASSLVPANYEQYF
few | 14 | - | TRBJ2-7 | TRBV5-1 | TGCGCCAGCGGAAGCGGACTACAGGGGATCGAGCAGTACTTC | CASGSGLQGIEQYF
- | 18 | TRBD2 | TRBJ2-5 | TRBV11-3 | TGTGCCAGCAGCTCCCAGGCGACTAGCGGGGGGGCCAGGGAGACCCAGTACTTC | CASSSQATSGGARETQYF
- | 13 | TRBD1 | TRBJ2-7 | TRBV12-3/TRBV12-4 | TGTGCCAGCAGGCTTACAGGGGGCAACGAGCAGTACTTC | CASRLTGGNEQYF
- | 16 | TRBD1 | TRBJ1-2 | TRBV10-3 | TGTGCCATCAGTGAGCGGGACAGGGGGCGCGTCGATGGCTACACCTTC | CAISERDRGRVDGYTF
many | 15 | - | TRBJ1-5 | TRBV7-2 | TGTGCCAGCAGCTTGCGTCCTACTTCCTTTCAGCCCCAGCATTTT | CASSLRPTSFQPQHF
- | 13 | - | TRBJ2-5 | TRBV12-3/TRBV12-4 | TGTGCCAGCAGAGACCCTAGGGGGGAGACCCAGTACTTC | CASRDPRGETQYF
- | 13 | - | TRBJ1-5 | TRBV2 | TGTGCCACCACATTTGACAGCAATCAGCCCCAGCATTTT | CATTFDSNQPQHF
many | 18 | TRBD2 | TRBJ2-7 | TRBV4-1 | TGCGCCAGCAGCCAGATGCCCCTCACTAGCGGGGGGATTTACGAGCAGTACTTC | CASSQMPLTSGGIYEQYF
- | 12 | - | TRBJ2-7 | TRBV20-1 | TGCAGTGCTATGCGGACGAACAACGAGCAGTACTTC | CSAMRTNNEQYF
few | 15 | TRBD2 | TRBJ2-7 | TRBV6-1 | TGTGCCAGCAGTGAGGAGGCTAGCGGGTCTCACGAGCAGTACTTC | CASSEEASGSHEQYF
- | 15 | TRBD1 | TRBJ1-6 | TRBV6-1 | TGTGCCAGCGTGAGCAGGGGGCGTTATAATTCACCCCTCCACTTT | CASVSRGRYNSPLHF
many | 14 | TRBD1 | TRBJ1-6 | TRBV20-1 | TGCAGTGCTCCTCTCGGGACAGGAAATTCACCCCTCCACTTT | CSAPLGTGNSPLHF
many | 16 | - | TRBJ1-2 | TRBV6-5 | TGTGCCAGCAGTTACTTTCGAGGACGGGAAAACTATGGCTACACCTTC | CASSYFRGRENYGYTF
few | 12 | - | TRBJ2-4 | TRBV28 | TGTGCCAGCAGTTCCAGGGTAAACATTCAGTACTTC | CASSSRVNIQYF
many | 15 | - | TRBJ1-1 | TRBV20-1 | TGCAGTGCCCGGGACCTCCTCCGGGGGACCACTGAAGCTTTCTTT | CSARDLLRGTTEAFF
many | 13 | TRBD1 | TRBJ1-1 | TRBV5-1 | TGCGCCAGCAGCATAACAGGGGAAGGTGAAGCTTTCTTT | CASSITGEGEAFF
many | 13 | - | TRBJ2-7 | TRBV2 | TGTGCCAGCAGTGAACTTACGAGGGCCGAGCAGTACTTC | CASSELTRAEQYF
many | 15 | TRBD1 | TRBJ2-2 | TRBV12-3/TRBV12-4 | TGTGCCAGCAGCACCTCTGGACAGGCTCGGGGGGAGCTGTTTTTT | CASSTSGQARGELFF
many | 18 | TRBD2 | TRBJ2-2 | TRBV20-1 | TGCAGTGCTAGAGATGGGACTAGCGGGGGGGCCGGCACCGGGGAGCTGTTTTTT | CSARDGTSGGAGTGELFF
- | 15 | - | TRBJ1-2 | TRBV6-1 | TGTGCCAGCAGTGTAGTCACCAAAAGGACTGATGGCTACACCTTC | CASSVVTKRTDGYTF
many | 14 | - | TRBJ1-6 | TRBV20-1 | TGCAGTGCCTTTACGGCAGGGATGAATTCACCCCTCCACTTT | CSAFTAGMNSPLHF
- | 14 | - | TRBJ1-1 | TRBV6-1 | TGTGCCAGCAGTGAGTTACAGAAGTACACTGAAGCTTTCTTT | CASSELQKYTEAFF
- | 14 | - | TRBJ1-2 | TRBV3-1 | TGTGCCAGCAGCCAAGATAAGGGCGGCTATGGCTACACCTTC | CASSQDKGGYGYTF
- | 16 | TRBD1 | TRBJ1-6 | TRBV2 | TGTGCCAGCAGTGGGGACGGGGACAGGGTCCGTTCACCCCTCCACTTT | CASSGDGDRVRSPLHF
few | 15 | TRBD1 | TRBJ1-5 | TRBV19 | TGTGCCAGTAGGGTTGGGACAGGCCTTAATCAGCCCCAGCATTTT | CASRVGTGLNQPQHF
- | 14 | - | TRBJ1-5 | TRBV12-3/TRBV12-4 | TGTGCCAGCAGGACCTCAGGGGCAATCACACCCCAGCATTTT | CASRTSGAITPQHF
- | 15 | TRBD1 | TRBJ1-2 | TRBV5-1 | TGCGCCAGCGGTACACGGACAGGGTATGACACCCGCTACACCTTC | CASGTRTGYDTRYTF
- | 13 | - | TRBJ1-1 | TRBV30 | TGTGCCTGGAGTGTTCTTTGGAGGGCTGAAGCTTTCTTT | CAWSVLWRAEAFF
many | 17 | TRBD1 | TRBJ1-2 | TRBV25-1 | TGTGCCAGCAGTGACTCCGACAGGGGTTCTTTTAACTATGGCTACACCTTC | CASSDSDRGSFNYGYTF
- | 10 | - | TRBJ1-1 | TRBV4-1 | TGCGCCAGCAGCCAAGGAGTAGCTTTCTTT | CASSQGVAFF
- | 16 | - | TRBJ2-7 | TRBV4-2 | TGTGCCAGCAGCCAAGAGTTAACCCTAAATTCTTACGAGCAGTACTTC | CASSQELTLNSYEQYF
many | 13 | - | TRBJ2-3 | TRBV12-3/TRBV12-4 | TGTGCCAGCGAGGAGGGTAGCACAGATACGCAGTATTTT | CASEEGSTDTQYF
many | 14 | - | TRBJ2-4 | TRBV11-2 | TGTGCCAGCAGCTCTACAGGGACCAAAAACATTCAGTACTTC | CASSSTGTKNIQYF
many | 13 | - | TRBJ2-5 | TRBV5-4 | TGTGCCAGCAGCCGGAGGGGGGAAGAGACCCAGTACTTC | CASSRRGEETQYF
few | 15 | TRBD1 | TRBJ1-1 | TRBV6-1 | TGTGCCAGCAAGGACAGGGCAAATATGAACACTGAAGCTTTCTTT | CASKDRANMNTEAFF
many | 16 | TRBD1 | TRBJ1-2 | TRBV9 | TGTGCCAGCAGCTTCCCCGGGACAGGGGGTAGGGAAGGCTACACCTTC | CASSFPGTGGREGYTF
- | 14 | - | TRBJ2-7 | TRBV5-1 | TGCGCCAGCAGCTTGGGGCTAGCGATCCACGAGCAGTACTTC | CASSLGLAIHEQYF
- | 14 | - | TRBJ2-5 | TRBV12-3/TRBV12-4 | TGTGCCAGCAGCCTGACCGACTTCCAAGAGACCCAGTACTTC | CASSLTDFQETQYF
few | 15 | TRBD1 | TRBJ1-5 | TRBV12-3/TRBV12-4 | TGTGCCAGCAGAAAGGACAGGGATAGCAATCAGCCCCAGCATTTT | CASRKDRDSNQPQHF
many | 19 | - | TRBJ2-2 | TRBV11-2 | TGTGCCAGCAGCTTAGATAGGAAGGGGACCTCCCCGAACACCGGGGAGCTGTTTTTT | CASSLDRKGTSPNTGELFF
many | 15 | - | TRBJ1-2 | TRBV30 | TGTGCCTGGAGTCGAGGCTTCAGGGACGGCTATGGCTACACCTTC | CAWSRGFRDGYGYTF
few | 11 | - | TRBJ2-7 | TRBV12-3/TRBV12-4 | TGTGCCAGCAGTCTAGGGGGGGGGCAGTACTTC | CASSLGGGQYF
few | 13 | TRBD2 | TRBJ2-5 | TRBV6-1 | TGTGCCAGCATGGAACGGGGGGTTGGGACCCAGTACTTC | CASMERGVGTQYF
many | 16 | TRBD1 | TRBJ2-2 | TRBV5-1 | TGCGCCAGCAGCGCCGGCCGGGACAGTAACACCGGGGAGCTGTTTTTT | CASSAGRDSNTGELFF
- | 16 | - | TRBJ2-2 | TRBV5-6 | TGTGCCAGCAGCTTGAGGGAAATTAGGCGCGCCGGGGAGCTGTTTTTT | CASSLREIRRAGELFF
- | 11 | - | TRBJ1-1 | TRBV24-1 | TGTGCCATCAGTGATATTGGGGTAGCTTTCTTT | CAISDIGVAFF
- | 16 | - | TRBJ1-5 | TRBV18 | TGTGCCAGCTCAGACTATACAGGGACCGGCAATCAGCCCCAGCATTTT | CASSDYTGTGNQPQHF
- | 12 | TRBD1 | TRBJ2-7 | TRBV27 | TGTGCCAGCCGGGGACAGACCTACGAGCAGTACTTC | CASRGQTYEQYF
- | 17 | - | TRBJ1-2 | TRBV3-1 | TGTGCCAGCAGCCAGTCTCCTGGAGGGGCTGGAGACTATGGCTACACCTTC | CASSQSPGGAGDYGYTF
- | 15 | - | TRBJ1-2 | TRBV11-2 | TGTGCCAGCAGCTTAGATTTCGGGGGAAAGGGTGGCTACACCTTC | CASSLDFGGKGGYTF